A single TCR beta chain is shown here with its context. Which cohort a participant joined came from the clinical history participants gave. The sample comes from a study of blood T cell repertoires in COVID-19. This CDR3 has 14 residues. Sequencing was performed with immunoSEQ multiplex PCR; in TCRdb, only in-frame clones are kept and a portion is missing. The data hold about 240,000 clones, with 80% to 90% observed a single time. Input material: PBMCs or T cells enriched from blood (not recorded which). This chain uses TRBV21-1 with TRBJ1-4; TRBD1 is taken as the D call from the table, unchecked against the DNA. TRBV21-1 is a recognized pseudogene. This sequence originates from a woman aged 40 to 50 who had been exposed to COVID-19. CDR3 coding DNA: TGTGCCAGCAGCAACTTAGGGCAGGGGGAAAAACTGTTTTTT. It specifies CASSNLGQGEKLFF.